The T cell receptor beta chain under discussion was sequenced for a study of T-cell memory formation after mild COVID-19. TCRdb re-called the 5' RACE reads with MiXCR, one entry per CDR3 protein. Of 300,000 to 400,000 distinct CDR3 sequences listed, more than 15% are singletons. This CDR3 contains 14 residues. Germline-derived CDR1 and CDR2 are SGHRS and YFSETQ. V dropped 6 bases and J dropped 5; count of bases not matched to a gene: 10. Sequencing used PBMCs or a T cell subset sorted from them (not recorded which). The chain has TRBV5-1 and TRBJ2-5, with 7 bases aligning to TRBD1. This TCR was sampled from a man younger than 35 who had mild COVID-19 (a few samples of this study predate the infection). Cell type and time point are not known. The CDR3 spells CASKAAGTAETQYF. The CDR3, as DNA: TGCGCCAGCAAAGCCGCCGGGACAGCGGAGACCCAGTACTTC.